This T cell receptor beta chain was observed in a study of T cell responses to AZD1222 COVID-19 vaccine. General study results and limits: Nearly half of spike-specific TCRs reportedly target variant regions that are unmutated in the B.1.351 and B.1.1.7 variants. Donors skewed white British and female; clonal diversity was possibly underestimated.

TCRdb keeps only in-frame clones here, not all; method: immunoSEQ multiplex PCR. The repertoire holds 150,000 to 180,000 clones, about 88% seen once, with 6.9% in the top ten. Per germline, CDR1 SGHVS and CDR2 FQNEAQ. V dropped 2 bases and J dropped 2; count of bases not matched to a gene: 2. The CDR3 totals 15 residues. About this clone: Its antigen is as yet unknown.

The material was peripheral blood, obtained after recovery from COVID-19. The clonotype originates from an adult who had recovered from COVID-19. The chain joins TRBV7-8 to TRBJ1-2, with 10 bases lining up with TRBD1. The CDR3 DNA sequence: TGTGCCAGCAGCTTACGGACAGGGGGGAACTATGGCTACACCTTC. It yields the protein CASSLRTGGNYGYTF.